This record looks at one TCR beta chain sequence and its context. The antigen is undetermined. The data originate from a study of cytomegalovirus exposure and HLA in healthy donors. The primer mix had 60 Vbeta and 13 Jbeta primers. Some clones are missing from TCRdb's copy, which holds only in-frame ones; the method was immunoSEQ multiplex PCR. This sample has approximately 150,000 clones, with around 75% found just once. Overall study results and limits: The CMV antigen specificity of a few CMV-associated chains was confirmed through in vitro analysis. Across all donors, roughly uniform sequencing depth was an assumption of the presence/absence analyses.

The CDR3 extends over 15 amino acids. Looked up from germline, CDR1 is GTSNPN and CDR2 is SVGIG (reference sequence). V was shortened by 3 bases and J by 5 bases, with 20 bases between the two germline ends. The TCR originated in a female donor in good health and CMV-seronegative. The sample was PBMCs. The genes are TRBV30 and TRBJ2-7; D ambiguous. Here the CDR3 DNA reads TGTGCCTGGAGCGTCCGGGTCCTAAGGTGGGACGAGCAGTACTTC. It specifies CAWSVRVLRWDEQYF.